This T cell receptor (beta chain) comes out of a study of shared clonotypes between healthy human individuals. Study-level background: Plates per donor: three CD4 naive, three CD4 memory, two CD8 naive, one CD8 memory. General study findings and limits: Tissue TCR repertoires likely differ from these blood-only repertoires.

As to this clone: Its antigen is unknown.

Generated by immunoSEQ multiplex PCR, the TCRdb table keeps only in-frame clones and is missing some. This table has about 1.4 million clones, roughly 97% appearing once. Germline lookup yields CDR1 SGDLS and CDR2 YYNGEE. V lost 3 bases and J lost 7, with 19 bases in between. The CDR3 runs to 15 residues. The specimen was naive CD4+ T cells sorted from blood. As to subset: CD45RA+ positively selected. The receptor was isolated from a man aged 25-40 years in good health. The rearrangement links TRBV9 to TRBJ1-2; D may be TRBD1 (5 bases). CDR3 coding DNA: TGTGCCAGCAGCGGACAGAACCACAGGAGGGGTGGCTACACCTTC. Translation: CASSGQNHRRGGYTF.